A selection of T cell receptor beta chains follows, all from one sample in a study of blood T cell repertoires in COVID-19. The protocol was immunoSEQ multiplex PCR, while the TCRdb copy is restricted to in-frame clones and leaves out a portion. The sample yields around 190,000 clones, about 80% seen once. The material sequenced was peripheral blood. The receptors shown here come from a human donor in a cohort sampled during active COVID-19. CDR3s include the opening cysteine and the closing phenylalanine or tryptophan. The order of the fields is clone size, D gene, J gene, V gene, CDR3 protein, CDR3 DNA. A D gene is named only where the DNA matches it firmly. Size is stated for part of the rows, as once, few or many counts, or as a class when the clone is expanded.

>NA|TRBD2|TRBJ2-1|TRBV14
CASSQLGLAGGSSYNEQFF
TGTGCCAGCAGCCAACTCGGACTAGCGGGAGGATCCTCCTACAATGAGCAGTTCTTC
>NA|NA|TRBJ2-3|TRBV7-8
CASSLGAGHHSGGTQYF
TGTGCCAGCAGCTTAGGAGCTGGACACCACAGTGGTGGTACGCAGTATTTT
>NA|NA|TRBJ1-1|TRBV6-5
CASYEVGGRDTEAFF
TGTGCCAGCTACGAGGTTGGGGGGAGGGACACTGAAGCTTTCTTT
>NA|NA|TRBJ1-5|TRBV19
CASKQGNQPQHF
TGTGCCAGTAAACAGGGCAATCAGCCCCAGCATTTT
>few|TRBD1|TRBJ1-5|TRBV27
CATRTGEQPQHF
TGTGCCACCAGGACAGGGGAACAGCCCCAGCATTTT
>NA|TRBD1|TRBJ1-3|TRBV7-2
CASSNTGGRNTIYF
TGTGCCAGCAGCAATACAGGGGGGAGAAACACCATATATTTT
>NA|NA|TRBJ1-2|TRBV11-1
CASSFDRTGGGYTF
TGTGCCAGCAGCTTTGACAGGACGGGGGGTGGCTACACCTTC
>NA|NA|TRBJ2-2|TRBV5-1
CASSLNTGELFF
TGCGCCAGCAGCCTCAACACCGGGGAGCTGTTTTTT
>NA|NA|TRBJ1-2|TRBV4-3
CASSQDNSYLYGYTF
TGCGCCAGCAGCCAAGATAACAGTTATTTGTATGGCTACACCTTC
>NA|NA|TRBJ1-2|TRBV7-2
CASSLEPNGYTF
TGTGCCAGCAGCTTAGAGCCTAATGGCTACACCTTC
>NA|NA|TRBJ1-4|TRBV28
CASRYNEKLFF
TGTGCCAGCAGGTATAATGAAAAACTGTTTTTT
>NA|NA|TRBJ1-1|TRBV11-2
CASSPRTEAFF
TGTGCCAGCAGCCCCCGTACTGAAGCTTTCTTT
>NA|TRBD2|TRBJ2-7|TRBV10-1
CASSGGLAGVHEQYF
TGCGCCAGCAGTGGGGGACTAGCGGGAGTCCACGAGCAGTACTTC
>NA|NA|TRBJ2-5|TRBV12-5
CATPQPRQETQYF
TGTGCTACCCCGCAACCCAGACAAGAGACCCAGTACTTC
>NA|TRBD1|TRBJ2-6|TRBV6-2/TRBV6-3
CASSPRTGEDSSGANVLTF
TGTGCCAGCAGCCCTAGGACAGGGGAAGATAGCTCTGGGGCCAACGTCCTGACTTTC
>NA|TRBD2|TRBJ2-4|TRBV6-2/TRBV6-3
CASSYWLAGPWDIQYF
TGTGCCAGCAGTTACTGGCTAGCGGGACCGTGGGACATTCAGTACTTC
>NA|TRBD1|TRBJ2-2|TRBV2
CASSSQGTKTGELFF
TGTGCCAGCAGTTCACAGGGGACGAAAACCGGGGAGCTGTTTTTT
>NA|NA|TRBJ2-5|TRBV9
CASSSRGGVGGEETQYF
TGTGCCAGCAGCTCTAGAGGGGGAGTGGGAGGGGAAGAGACCCAGTACTTC
>NA|NA|TRBJ2-3|TRBV7-3
CASSLRSGRKGWDTQYF
TGTGCCAGCAGCTTACGAAGCGGAAGAAAGGGATGGGATACGCAGTATTTT
>NA|NA|TRBJ1-3|TRBV19
CASSIGDVSGNTIYF
TGTGCCAGTAGTATAGGCGATGTCTCTGGAAACACCATATATTTT
>NA|NA|TRBJ1-5|TRBV19
CASSIGDSGRGQPQHF
TGTGCCAGTAGTATAGGGGACTCAGGACGAGGTCAGCCCCAGCATTTT
>NA|NA|TRBJ1-2|TRBV28
CASSPEHGYTF
TGTGCCAGCAGCCCTGAGCATGGCTACACCTTC
>NA|TRBD2|TRBJ2-2|TRBV9
CASSVVGSGIRELFF
TGTGCCAGCAGCGTAGTGGGTAGCGGGATCAGGGAGCTGTTTTTT
>NA|NA|TRBJ1-4|TRBV7-9
CASSPGPGGEKLFF
TGTGCCAGCAGCCCAGGCCCGGGGGGGGAAAAACTGTTTTTT
>NA|TRBD1|TRBJ1-1|TRBV5-1
CASSLAAGGSTEAFF
TGCGCCAGCAGCTTGGCCGCAGGGGGATCTACTGAAGCTTTCTTT
>NA|NA|TRBJ2-7|TRBV5-4
CASSSKDEGDIPTFYEQYF
TGTGCCAGCAGCTCCAAGGATGAAGGGGATATCCCTACTTTTTACGAGCAGTACTTC
>once|NA|TRBJ2-1|TRBV5-1
CASRNGPSYNEQFF
TGCGCCAGCAGAAATGGGCCCTCCTACAATGAGCAGTTCTTC
>NA|NA|TRBJ2-7|TRBV4-2
CASSQTPGLPGEQYF
TGTGCCAGCAGCCAAACCCCGGGACTCCCGGGCGAGCAGTACTTC
>NA|NA|TRBJ1-5|TRBV5-8
CASSLAVQPQHF
TGTGCCAGCAGCTTGGCGGTCCAGCCCCAGCATTTT
>NA|NA|TRBJ1-2|TRBV9
CASSGGDPPRDGYTF
TGTGCCAGCAGCGGGGGGGACCCCCCGAGGGATGGCTACACCTTC
>NA|TRBD2|TRBJ2-3|TRBV5-3
CARSLGLAGEWTDTQYF
TGTGCCAGAAGCTTGGGACTAGCGGGAGAGTGGACAGATACGCAGTATTTT
>NA|NA|TRBJ1-2|TRBV2
CASSEAGGYGYTF
TGTGCCAGCAGTGAAGCAGGGGGCTATGGCTACACCTTC
>NA|NA|TRBJ1-2|TRBV6-2/TRBV6-3
CASSYNREGYGYTF
TGTGCCAGCAGTTACAACAGGGAGGGCTATGGCTACACCTTC
>NA|TRBD1|TRBJ1-2|TRBV4-2
CASSQEMTGGYGYTF
TGTGCCAGCAGCCAAGAAATGACAGGGGGGTATGGCTACACCTTC
>NA|TRBD1|TRBJ1-2|TRBV28
CASSLSRTGTYGYTF
TGTGCCAGCAGTTTATCCCGGACAGGTACCTATGGCTACACCTTC
>NA|TRBD1|TRBJ2-7|TRBV6-5
CASSYKGQGLNEQYF
TGTGCCAGCAGTTACAAGGGACAGGGATTGAACGAGCAGTACTTC
>NA|TRBD2|TRBJ2-5|TRBV5-1
CASSMTGTSGKETQYF
TGCGCCAGCAGCATGACCGGGACTAGCGGAAAAGAGACCCAGTACTTC